These T cell receptor beta chains were read from a single sample in a study of HIV-infected patients and healthy controls. TCRdb passed the 5' RACE reads through MiXCR, listing each CDR3 protein once. The sample includes about 18,000 distinct CDR3 sequences, approximately 10% of them seen just once. The sequencing sample was made of blood. These receptors were collected from an adult in good health. Both conserved end residues are part of each CDR3. The D gene is left open where the match is weak. The listing skips clone size in some rows; elsewhere it reads once, few, many or a size class.

v_call	clone_size	j_call	d_call	cdr3_aa	cdr3_nt
TRBV27	medium-sized	TRBJ2-2	.	CASSLSGLNTGELFF	TGTGCCAGCAGTTTAAGCGGACTAAACACCGGGGAGCTGTTTTTT
TRBV12-3/TRBV12-4	medium-sized	TRBJ2-1	.	CASSGRPAGFGSRRSYNEQFF	TGTGCCAGCAGTGGTCGACCTGCGGGGTTTGGTAGCAGACGCTCCTACAATGAGCAGTTCTTC
TRBV14	medium-sized	TRBJ2-5	.	CASSQTGTTTQYF	TGTGCCAGCAGCCAAACCGGGACGACCACCCAGTACTTC
TRBV28	medium-sized	TRBJ2-1	.	CASGDSTGSDYNEQFF	TGTGCCAGCGGGGACTCGACGGGGTCCGACTACAATGAGCAGTTCTTC
TRBV27	.	TRBJ1-6	.	CASSQTTPLGSPLHF	TGTGCCAGCAGTCAAACGACACCTTTAGGCTCACCCCTCCACTTT
TRBV24-1	many	TRBJ2-1	.	CATSDQIAGEQFF	TGTGCCACCAGTGATCAGATCGCGGGGGAGCAGTTCTTC
TRBV7-6	many	TRBJ2-2	.	CASSLDSPGTGELFF	TGTGCCAGCAGCTTAGACTCTCCGGGCACCGGGGAGCTGTTTTTT
TRBV19	many	TRBJ2-3	TRBD1	CASSPDAGTGGARSTDTQYF	TGTGCCAGTAGCCCTGACGCCGGGACAGGGGGCGCCAGGAGCACAGATACGCAGTATTTT
TRBV18	many	TRBJ2-1	TRBD2	CASSPSGWTSRSSYNEQFF	TGTGCCAGCTCACCCTCGGGATGGACTAGCAGGAGCTCCTACAATGAGCAGTTCTTC
TRBV5-4	.	TRBJ2-6	.	CASSLASYGANVLTF	TGTGCCAGCAGCTTGGCGAGTTACGGGGCCAACGTCCTGACTTTC
TRBV6-5	once	TRBJ2-3	.	CASRQTPSTDTQYF	TGTGCCAGCAGACAAACCCCTAGCACAGATACGCAGTATTTT
TRBV5-1	medium-sized	TRBJ1-1	.	CASSLVLGGRPGTEAFF	TGCGCCAGCAGCTTGGTCCTTGGGGGGCGTCCGGGCACTGAAGCTTTCTTT
TRBV12-3/TRBV12-4	many	TRBJ2-7	TRBD1	CASSPGTGTYEQYF	TGTGCCAGCAGTCCCGGGACAGGGACCTACGAGCAGTACTTC
TRBV20-1	few	TRBJ2-2	TRBD2	CSAKAGGSTGELFF	TGCAGTGCTAAAGCCGGGGGGAGCACCGGGGAGCTGTTTTTT
TRBV2	few	TRBJ2-7	.	CASSEARRPYEQYF	TGTGCCAGCAGTGAAGCCCGACGTCCCTACGAGCAGTACTTC
TRBV27	medium-sized	TRBJ2-1	TRBD1	CASSPGTGGYNEQFF	TGTGCCAGCAGTCCGGGGACAGGGGGCTACAATGAGCAGTTCTTC
TRBV20-1	medium-sized	TRBJ2-1	TRBD2	CSARDRTSGRYEQFF	TGCAGTGCTAGAGATCGTACTAGCGGGAGGTATGAGCAGTTCTTC
TRBV28	medium-sized	TRBJ2-2	TRBD1	CASTTVMGRGPANTGELFF	TGTGCCAGCACCACAGTCATGGGCAGGGGGCCCGCGAACACCGGGGAGCTGTTTTTT
TRBV7-6	medium-sized	TRBJ1-1	.	CASTPEGRNTEAFF	TGTGCCAGCACGCCGGAGGGGAGGAACACTGAAGCTTTCTTT
TRBV7-2	.	TRBJ2-1	TRBD1	CASSRDRTGTYNEQFF	TGTGCCAGCAGCCGGGATAGGACAGGGACGTACAATGAGCAGTTCTTC
TRBV19	many	TRBJ2-3	TRBD2	CASTPQYGLAGAPDTQYF	TGTGCCAGTACCCCCCAATATGGACTAGCGGGAGCGCCAGATACGCAGTATTTT
TRBV20-1	medium-sized	TRBJ2-3	TRBD2	CSTYSGRIGTDTQYF	TGCAGTACATATAGCGGGAGGATTGGCACAGATACGCAGTATTTT
TRBV7-2	few	TRBJ1-5	.	CASSLERGPRQPQHF	TGTGCCAGCAGCTTAGAAAGAGGGCCGAGGCAGCCCCAGCATTTT
TRBV28	few	TRBJ2-1	TRBD2	CASSLGLAIGEQFF	TGTGCCAGCAGCCTAGGACTAGCGATCGGTGAGCAGTTCTTC
TRBV5-1	many	TRBJ2-1	.	CASSPYTSSYNEQFF	TGCGCCAGCAGCCCTTACACGAGCTCCTACAATGAGCAGTTCTTC
TRBV29-1	many	TRBJ2-5	TRBD2	CSVELAGARGETQYF	TGCAGCGTTGAACTAGCGGGAGCCCGCGGAGAGACCCAGTACTTC
TRBV29-1	many	TRBJ2-2	TRBD1	CSVVDRGTSGELFF	TGCAGCGTTGTCGACAGGGGGACGTCCGGGGAGCTGTTTTTT
TRBV9	medium-sized	TRBJ2-3	TRBD2	CASSVASGITDTQYF	TGTGCCAGCAGCGTAGCCAGCGGGATAACAGATACGCAGTATTTT
TRBV12-3/TRBV12-4	.	TRBJ1-2	.	CASSPTGGGYGYTF	TGTGCCAGCAGCCCCACGGGGGGGGGATATGGCTACACCTTC
TRBV6-5	many	TRBJ2-3	TRBD2	CASSSRLAFKDTQYF	TGTGCCAGCAGTTCCCGACTAGCGTTTAAAGATACGCAGTATTTT
TRBV5-6	medium-sized	TRBJ2-7	TRBD1	CASSFYDRGNEQYF	TGTGCCAGCAGCTTTTACGACAGGGGTAACGAGCAGTACTTC
TRBV6-6	medium-sized	TRBJ2-3	.	CASSLNGRTDTQYF	TGTGCCAGCAGTCTCAACGGACGCACAGATACGCAGTATTTT